These T cell receptor beta chains were read from a single sample in a study of blood T cell repertoires in COVID-19. This table comes from immunoSEQ multiplex PCR, and its TCRdb copy is limited to in-frame clones, with some not included. The table lists under 70,000 clones, around 67% of them singletons. The source material was peripheral blood. The receptors derive from a woman in her sixties or seventies with acute or convalescent COVID-19. Each CDR3 is given with its conserved first and last residue. D genes are given only for firm matches. The size entry is marked missing in some rows and otherwise reads once, few, many or a size class.

TRBV7-9,TRBJ2-3,-,-,CASSLAQGSVGNTQYF,TGTGCCAGCAGCTTAGCTCAGGGCTCGGTTGGGAATACGCAGTATTTT
TRBV5-1,TRBJ2-7,once,-,CASSPGSDYEQYF,TGCGCCAGCAGCCCCGGGTCCGACTACGAGCAGTACTTC
TRBV9,TRBJ1-1,-,TRBD1,CASSPQGAGGLWAEAFF,TGTGCCAGCAGCCCTCAGGGGGCAGGGGGCCTATGGGCCGAAGCTTTCTTT
TRBV9,TRBJ2-7,-,-,CASSVTASVTYEQYF,TGTGCCAGCAGCGTTACCGCTAGCGTTACCTACGAGCAGTACTTC
TRBV10-3,TRBJ1-6,-,-,CAIRVTGNPDSPLHF,TGTGCCATCAGGGTAACCGGGAATCCCGATTCACCCCTCCACTTT
TRBV9,TRBJ2-3,-,TRBD2,CASSVGGNSGSSTDTQYF,TGTGCCAGCAGCGTAGGGGGGAATAGCGGGTCTAGCACAGATACGCAGTATTTT
TRBV2,TRBJ2-6,-,-,CASSLSSGANVLTF,TGTGCCAGCAGTCTCTCCTCTGGGGCCAACGTCCTGACTTTC
TRBV11-2,TRBJ1-6,-,-,CASSLEIGENSPLHF,TGTGCCAGCAGCTTAGAGATCGGTGAAAATTCACCCCTCCACTTT
TRBV3-1/TRBV3-2,TRBJ1-1,once,-,CASSQGAHTEAFF,TGTGCCAGCAGCCAAGGGGCCCACACTGAAGCTTTCTTT
TRBV18,TRBJ2-3,few,-,CASSPPTSYTQYF,TGTGCCAGCTCACCACCAACTTCCTATACGCAGTATTTT
TRBV5-1,TRBJ1-3,-,-,CASSLRGSSGNTIYF,TGCGCCAGCAGCTTGCGGGGGTCCTCTGGAAACACCATATATTTT